The 15 T cell receptor beta chains below come from one sample, sequenced in a study of CD8 T cells in ankylosing spondylitis. TCRdb redid the calling of the 5' RACE reads with MiXCR, one entry per CDR3 protein. The sample lists some 140,000 distinct CDR3 sequences, 6.5% to 8.5% occurring once. The sample consisted of synovial fluid, either unsorted or a sorted T cell fraction (not recorded which). All receptors come from a male donor with ankylosing spondylitis.

This clonotype showed up just a few times. The chain combines TRBV27 with TRBJ1-2; 8 positions agree with TRBD1. This CDR3 has 17 amino acids. From germline, CDR1 is MNHEY and CDR2 SMNVEV (reference sequence). V shed 1 base, J shed 0 bases, and the junction held 7 bases outside the gene matches. CDR3 region: CASSLYGTGASNYGYTF. The DNA of the CDR3 is TGTGCCAGCAGTTTATACGGGACAGGCGCCTCTAACTATGGCTACACCTTC.

This clonotype was picked up many times. The chain is built from TRBV5-1 and TRBJ2-2; 9 nucleotides align to TRBD1. The germline V gene has CDR1 SGHRS and CDR2 YFSETQ. The CDR3 extends over 13 amino acids. J was trimmed by 3 bases and V by 7 bases; bases with no gene match: 1. The DNA of the CDR3 is TGCGCCAGCGGGGACAGGGACACCGGGGAGCTGTTTTTT. Its translation is CASGDRDTGELFF.

This clonotype was counted ten times or more. This chain joins TRBV29-1 and TRBJ1-1; no reliable D call. Trimming stripped 5 bases from V and 6 bases from J, with 19 bases between. The germline CDR1 and CDR2 sequences are SQVTM and ANQGSEA. The CDR3 length is 14 residues. CDR3 DNA: TGCAGCGTTTCTGCTCGACTAGTAAATGCTGAAGCTTTCTTT. Its translation is CSVSARLVNAEAFF.

This clonotype has ten or more counts. This sequence joins TRBV6-6 and TRBJ2-6, with 7 bases aligning to TRBD1. The ends lost 6 bases at V and 7 bases at J; junction bases unmatched: 12. The germline CDR1 and CDR2 sequences are MNHNY and SVGAGI (reference sequence). The CDR3 is 16 amino acids. CDR3: CASRILGTVEANVLTF. DNA for the CDR3: TGTGCCAGCAGGATACTAGGGACAGTGGAAGCCAACGTCCTGACTTTC.

This clonotype was picked up a small number of times. The chain combines TRBV5-1 with TRBJ1-3, with unresolved D. The CDR3 sequence is 14 residues long. V lost 0 bases and J lost 5, with 9 bases in between. Per germline, CDR1 SGHRS and CDR2 YFSETQ. This chain's CDR3 is CASSLDGRRNTIYF. In nucleotides, the CDR3 is TGCGCCAGCAGCTTGGATGGGAGAAGAAACACCATATATTTT.

The V gene is TRBV20-1, the J gene TRBJ1-4; D remains ambiguous. This CDR3 contains 13 residues. Trimming cost V 7 bases and J 2 bases, with 11 bases left between them. The germline CDR1 and CDR2 sequences are DFQATT and SNEGSKA (reference sequence). CDR3: CSVSGETNEKLFF. The CDR3 DNA reads as TGCAGTGTTAGCGGGGAGACTAATGAAAAACTGTTTTTT.

The chain joins TRBV28 to TRBJ2-1; D remains ambiguous. Germline V gene lookup returns CDR1 MDHEN and CDR2 SYDVKM. Trimming stripped 3 bases from V and 0 bases from J, with 6 bases between. This CDR3 has 14 amino acids. The CDR3 sequence is CASSFMSSYNEQFF. Here the CDR3 DNA reads TGTGCCAGCAGTTTCATGAGCTCCTACAATGAGCAGTTCTTC.

The rearrangement uses TRBV13 and TRBJ2-3; D is possibly TRBD1 (6 bases). Germline CDR1 PRHDT, CDR2 FYEKMQ (reference sequence). The V end lost 0 bases, the J end lost 4 bases, and 8 bases lay between the germline ends. The CDR3 length is 14 residues. CDR3 loop: CASSLGQGPDTQYF. The DNA of the CDR3 is TGTGCCAGCAGCTTAGGACAGGGTCCAGATACGCAGTATTTT. The whole variable domain, remainder taken from reference TRBV13 and TRBJ2-3, is AAGVIQSPRHLIKEKRETATLKCYPIPRHDTVYWYQQGPGQDPQFLISFYEKMQSDKGSIPDRFSAQQFSDYHSELNMSSLELGDSALYFCASSLGQGPDTQYFGPGTRLTVL.

This clonotype has a count of ten or more. The rearrangement links TRBV20-1 to TRBJ2-2, with TRBD2 matching over 10 bases. This CDR3 comprises 14 residues. Germline CDR1 DFQATT, CDR2 SNEGSKA (reference sequence). V dropped 6 bases and J dropped 1; count of bases not matched to a gene: 2. The CDR3 bases are TGCAGTGCAATAGCGGGAGGGAACACCGGGGAGCTGTTTTTT. Translation: CSAIAGGNTGELFF.

There are a few counts of this clonotype. The chain joins TRBV20-1 to TRBJ1-5, with D hard to call. The CDR3 spans 12 residues. The V gene lost 5 bases and the J gene lost 5 bases, with 10 bases spanning the gap. Per the germline V gene, CDR1 is DFQATT and CDR2 is SNEGSKA (reference sequence). The CDR3 sequence is CSARVFYQPQHF. The CDR3 DNA reads TGCAGTGCTCGGGTCTTCTATCAGCCCCAGCATTTT.

In its sample, this clonotype was seen a few times. V is TRBV5-1 and J is TRBJ2-5; D ambiguous. In germline, CDR1 is SGHRS, CDR2 YFSETQ. V lost 1 base, J lost 2 bases, and 6 bases lay in between. This CDR3 region has 13 residues. The CDR3 loop reads CASSLFGQETQYF. Written as DNA, the CDR3 is TGCGCCAGCAGCTTGTTTGGTCAAGAGACCCAGTACTTC.

This clonotype was detected only a few times. This chain joins TRBV4-1 and TRBJ2-7, with a tentative D call TRBD1 (5 bases). Per germline, CDR1 MGHRA and CDR2 YSYEKL. Deletions cut 7 bases from V and 3 bases from J, with 22 bases between. This CDR3 contains 16 residues. The CDR3 DNA reads as TGCGCCAGCACACCTCTTTTAACAGGCAACCACTACGAGCAGTACTTC. The encoded protein is CASTPLLTGNHYEQYF.

This clonotype has ten or more counts. This chain uses TRBV20-1 with TRBJ2-7; D is tentatively TRBD1 or TRBD2 (5 bases each). This CDR3 region has 14 residues. Germline assignment: CDR1 DFQATT and CDR2 SNEGSKA (reference sequence). The V end lost 2 bases, the J end lost 2 bases, and 13 bases lay between the germline ends. The CDR3 nucleotides are TGCAGTGCTAGACCGCAAGGGACCCCCTACGAGCAGTACTTC. Protein product: CSARPQGTPYEQYF.

The rearrangement joins TRBV7-2 to TRBJ1-2; no clear D. Germline values: CDR1 SGHTA, CDR2 FQGNSA. V was pared by 3 bases and J by 4 bases, with 15 bases between. This CDR3 is 15 amino acids long. CDR3 sequence: CASSFNSQDPYGYTF. The CDR3 coding sequence is TGTGCCAGCAGCTTTAACTCGCAGGACCCCTATGGCTACACCTTC.

At least ten counts were recorded for this clonotype. V usage is TRBV20-1 and J usage is TRBJ1-1; D unresolved. Looked up from germline, CDR1 is DFQATT and CDR2 is SNEGSKA (reference sequence). This CDR3 region has 17 residues. With 0 bases removed from V and 5 bases from J, the gap between germline ends came to 22 bases. CDR3 residues: CSARDHAGRGGRTEAFF. The CDR3 DNA is TGCAGTGCTAGAGACCACGCCGGGAGAGGAGGGAGGACTGAAGCTTTCTTT.